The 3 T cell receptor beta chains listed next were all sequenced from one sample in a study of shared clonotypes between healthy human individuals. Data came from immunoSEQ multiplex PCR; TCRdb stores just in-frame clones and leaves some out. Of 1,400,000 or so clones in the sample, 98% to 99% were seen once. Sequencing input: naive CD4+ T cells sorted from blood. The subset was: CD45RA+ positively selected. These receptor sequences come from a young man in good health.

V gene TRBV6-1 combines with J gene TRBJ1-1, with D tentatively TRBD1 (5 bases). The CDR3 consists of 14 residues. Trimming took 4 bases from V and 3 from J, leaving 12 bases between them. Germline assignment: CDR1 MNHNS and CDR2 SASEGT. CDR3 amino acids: CASSVRGRDTEAFF. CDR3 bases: TGTGCCAGCAGTGTTAGGGGAAGAGACACTGAAGCTTTCTTT.

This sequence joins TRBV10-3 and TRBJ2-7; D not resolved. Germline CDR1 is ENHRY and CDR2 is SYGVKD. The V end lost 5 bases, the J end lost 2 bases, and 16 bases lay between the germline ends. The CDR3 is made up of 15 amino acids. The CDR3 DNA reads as TGTGCCATCAGTTCCCCGCTTTCGCGGACCTACGAGCAGTACTTC. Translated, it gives CAISSPLSRTYEQYF.

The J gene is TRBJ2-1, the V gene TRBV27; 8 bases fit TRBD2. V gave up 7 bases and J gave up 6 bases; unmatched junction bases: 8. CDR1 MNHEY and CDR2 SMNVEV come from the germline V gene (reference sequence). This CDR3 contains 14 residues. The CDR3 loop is CASTRSREVNEQFF. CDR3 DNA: TGTGCCAGCACTAGGTCGCGGGAGGTCAATGAGCAGTTCTTC.